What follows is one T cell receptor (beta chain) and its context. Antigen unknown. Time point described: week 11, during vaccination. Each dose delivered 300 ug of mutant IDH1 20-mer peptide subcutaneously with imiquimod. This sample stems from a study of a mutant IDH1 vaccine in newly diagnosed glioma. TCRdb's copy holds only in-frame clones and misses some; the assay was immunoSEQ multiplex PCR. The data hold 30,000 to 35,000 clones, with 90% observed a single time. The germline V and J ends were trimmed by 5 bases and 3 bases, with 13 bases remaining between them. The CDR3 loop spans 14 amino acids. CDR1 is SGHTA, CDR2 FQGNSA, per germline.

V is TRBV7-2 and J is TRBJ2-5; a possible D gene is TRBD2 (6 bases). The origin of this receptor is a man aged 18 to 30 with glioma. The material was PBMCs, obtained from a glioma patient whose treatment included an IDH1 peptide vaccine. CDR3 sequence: CASSGTSLKETQYF. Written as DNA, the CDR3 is TGTGCCAGCAGCGGTACTAGCCTTAAAGAGACCCAGTACTTC.